This entry concerns a single TCR beta chain. This entry belongs to a study of blood T cell repertoires in COVID-19. Study details: Nucleic acid was either cDNA or gDNA, and it came from T cells, B-cell-depleted T cells, or PBMCs.

In the source study's methods: Estimation of nucleated cell counts was performed using reference gene primer amplification. Here immunoSEQ multiplex PCR was the method, and the copy in TCRdb shows in-frame clones only, minus some. V, J and clone size derive from that table, while D and trimming were established from the DNA sequence. The repertoire has over 100,000 clones, approximately 86% of them found once; the top ten carry around 10%. V lost 4 bases and J lost 0; bases outside the gene matches: 31. The V gene's germline CDR1 is MDHEN and CDR2 SYDVKM. The CDR3 consists of 24 residues. The source of this sequence is a woman aged 70 to 79 with COVID-19, enrolled during active disease. Material for sequencing was peripheral blood. The chain carries TRBV28 and TRBJ2-7; 9 bases are shared with TRBD1. In nucleotides, the CDR3 is TGTGCCAGCAGTTCACCCAAGGGACAGGGTGCTTTTGGTGCATTTTGGACAGGCTCCTACGAGCAGTACTTC. Encoded protein: CASSSPKGQGAFGAFWTGSYEQYF.